Below, one T cell receptor beta chain is given with its context. This specimen comes from a study of chemoradiotherapy in HPV16-positive cancers. The table came from immunoSEQ multiplex PCR; TCRdb's copy has only in-frame clones and leaves some out. This table holds 10,000 or so clones, approximately 84% found once. Germline V gives CDR1 MDHEN, CDR2 SYDVKM. The CDR3 has 11 amino acids. V was cut by 2 bases and J by 10 bases, with 3 bases left in between. V and J are TRBV28 and TRBJ1-6; D call uncertain. This receptor was identified in a human donor with HPV-associated anogenital cancer. Sample: blood, taken from a patient who underwent chemoradiotherapy. CDR3 loop: CASSLESPLHF. The CDR3 bases are TGTGCCAGCAGTTTAGAGTCACCCCTCCACTTT. The full variable domain, with the rest looked up from reference TRBV28 and TRBJ1-6, is DVKVTQSSRYLVKRTGEKVFLECVQDMDHENMFWYRQDPGLGLRLIYFSYDVKMKEKGDIPEGYSVSREKKERFSLILESASTNQTSMYLCASSLESPLHFGNGTRLTVT.